These 26 T cell receptor beta chains came from one sample sequenced in a study of early T cells in non-severe SARS-CoV-2 infection. TCRdb reprocessed the 5' RACE reads via MiXCR and lists one record per CDR3 protein. The sample has tens of thousands of distinct CDR3 sequences, roughly an eighth seen once. Sequenced material: whole blood. Receptors were obtained from an adult who was a healthcare worker with PCR-confirmed SARS-CoV-2 infection or an uninfected control (not recorded which).

A remark on this clonotype: The junction and the germline gene differ at one end; a read error may be behind it. CDR3 DNA: TGTGCCAGCAGCTTAAGCGGTGATGGCTGCACCTTC. It is translated as CASSLSGDGCTF. The rearrangement joins TRBV7-9 to TRBJ1-2; D is unclear. Looked up from germline, CDR1 is SEHNR and CDR2 is FQNEAQ (reference sequence). The CDR3 consists of 12 residues.

This clonotype was observed at least ten times. The chain uses TRBV7-9 and TRBJ2-2; D perhaps matches TRBD1 (5 bases). The CDR3 loop spans 14 amino acids. Between the trimmed V and J ends, which lost 3 bases and 7 bases, there was a span of 12 bases. Germline lookup yields CDR1 SEHNR and CDR2 FQNEAQ (reference sequence). In nucleotides, the CDR3 is TGTGCCAGCAGCTTCGTAGGGGAATTCGGGGAGCTGTTTTTT. Protein: CASSFVGEFGELFF.

This clonotype was picked up a small number of times. The chain is built from TRBV29-1 and TRBJ2-7, with D possibly being TRBD2 (7 bases). Trimming removed 5 bases from V and 5 bases from J, with 10 bases in between. Germline V gene lookup returns CDR1 SQVTM and CDR2 ANQGSEA. This CDR3 region has 11 residues. The chain's CDR3 is CSVSGGHEQYF. CDR3 nucleotide sequence: TGCAGCGTTTCGGGGGGCCACGAGCAGTACTTC.

Regarding this clonotype: One end of the junction is discordant with germline, which a read error may explain. The rearrangement joins TRBV18 to TRBJ1-1; 7 nucleotides match TRBD1. The CDR3 length is 13 residues. The germline gives CDR1 KGHSH, CDR2 LQKENI. CDR3 amino acids: CVSSRPGGTEAFF. The CDR3 nucleotides are TGTGTCAGCTCACGGCCAGGGGGCACTGAAGCTTTCTTT.

As to this clonotype: At one end, the junction sequence differs from germline, possibly due to a read error. This sequence joins TRBV28 and TRBJ1-5; D is unclear. Looked up from germline, CDR1 is MDHEN and CDR2 is SYDVKM. CDR3 length: 15 amino acids. Written as DNA, the CDR3 is TGTGCCAACAGTTTTATCCCGGGGAGAAGTCAGCCCCAGCATTTT. Amino acid sequence: CANSFIPGRSQPQHF.

The chain links TRBV29-1 to TRBJ2-1, with 8 bases fitting TRBD2. CDR3 length: 15 residues. Germline V gene lookup returns CDR1 SQVTM and CDR2 ANQGSEA. The V and J ends lost 5 bases and 0 bases, in that order; junction bases with no gene match: 6. The DNA of the CDR3 is TGCAGCGTTACTAGCGGCATTTACTCCTACAATGAGCAGTTCTTC. The encoded protein is CSVTSGIYSYNEQFF.

This clonotype was observed a handful of times. The chain uses TRBV18 and TRBJ2-3; D unclear. Looked up from germline, CDR1 is KGHSH and CDR2 is LQKENI. CDR3 size: 15 residues. V lost 1 base to trimming and J lost 0 bases, with 8 bases between them. In DNA form, the CDR3 reads TGTGCCAGCTCACCACAGGGAACTAGCACAGATACGCAGTATTTT. Translating gives CASSPQGTSTDTQYF.

This sequence joins TRBV29-1 and TRBJ2-1, with D perhaps matching TRBD2 (5 bases). CDR3 length equals 13 residues. V lost 3 bases and J lost 7, with 13 bases in between. Germline values: CDR1 SQVTM, CDR2 ANQGSEA. The CDR3 DNA reads TGCAGCGTTGAGTCTCGGAGGAGGAATGAGCAGTTCTTC. Its protein product is CSVESRRRNEQFF.

The sample holds many counts of this clonotype. The V gene is TRBV4-1, the J gene TRBJ2-6, with 7 nucleotides matching TRBD1. The V gene's germline CDR1 is MGHRA and CDR2 YSYEKL. V gave up 1 base and J gave up 0 bases; unmatched junction bases: 3. CDR3 length: 17 amino acids. The CDR3 reads CASSQGDRASGANVLTF. In DNA, the CDR3 is TGCGCCAGCAGCCAAGGAGACAGGGCCTCTGGGGCCAACGTCCTGACTTTC.

J is TRBJ1-1 and V is TRBV3-1, with TRBD1 matching 9 bases. Trimming at V came to 3 bases and at J to 11 bases, leaving 7 bases not matched to a gene. There are 13 residues in the CDR3. CDR1 LGHDT and CDR2 YNNKEL come from the germline V gene (reference sequence). The CDR3 DNA reads as TGTGCCAGCAGCCAGGCCGGGACAGGGTCGGCTTTCTTT. It specifies CASSQAGTGSAFF.

Ten or more counts support this clonotype. The chain links TRBV20-1 to TRBJ1-5; D is unresolved. Germline V gives CDR1 DFQATT, CDR2 SNEGSKA (reference sequence). Trimming shortened V by 0 bases and J by 7 bases, and 13 bases separated the two germline ends. The length of the CDR3 is 14 residues. CDR3: CSARDWQSPQPQHF. CDR3 in DNA: TGCAGTGCTAGAGATTGGCAGTCTCCCCAGCCCCAGCATTTT.

This clonotype turned up a few times. The chain recombines TRBV6-6 with TRBJ1-5, with D possibly being TRBD1 (5 bases). Germline CDR1 MNHNY, CDR2 SVGAGI (reference sequence). V lost 7 bases to trimming and J lost 7 bases, with 14 bases between them. CDR3 length: 13 amino acids. The DNA of the CDR3 is TGTGCCAGCAATAGAGCCAGGGAGCAGCCCCAGCATTTT. Amino acids: CASNRAREQPQHF.

This clonotype was found many times. The chain couples TRBV14 to TRBJ2-1, with D possibly matching TRBD2 (6 bases). This CDR3 is built from 16 residues. V lost 3 bases, J lost 4 bases, and 16 bases lay in between. Germline CDR1 SGHDN, CDR2 FVKESK. In DNA, the CDR3 is TGTGCCAGCAGCCATTCTCTAGCGAAGTTTTACAATGAGCAGTTCTTC. Translation gives CASSHSLAKFYNEQFF.

This clonotype was seen a few times. The CDR3 loop is CASSALFGSYTF. In DNA, the CDR3 is TGTGCCAGCAGCGCCCTTTTTGGGTCCTACACCTTC. V and J are TRBV9 and TRBJ1-2, with D hard to call. The CDR3 runs 12 residues. With 3 bases removed from V and 10 bases from J, the gap between germline ends came to 13 bases. CDR1 is SGDLS, CDR2 YYNGEE, per germline. Drawing the rest from reference TRBV9 and TRBJ1-2, the complete variable domain is DSGVTQTPKHLITATGQRVTLRCSPRSGDLSVYWYQQSLDQGLQFLIQYYNGEERAKGNILERFSAQQFPDLHSELNLSSLELGDSALYFCASSALFGSYTFGSGTRLTVV.

This clonotype was counted only a few times. The chain has TRBV19 and TRBJ2-2; 8 nucleotides line up with TRBD1. V shed 8 bases and J 5 bases; nucleotides not matched to a gene: 7. The CDR3 runs 14 residues. Germline V gene sequence: CDR1 LNHDA, CDR2 SQIVND (reference sequence). The CDR3 DNA reads TGTGCCAGTGGATGGACAGGGCTTACCGGGGAGCTGTTTTTT. Residues: CASGWTGLTGELFF.

This clonotype was seen at least ten times. V is TRBV12-3 or TRBV12-4 and J is TRBJ1-4; 9 positions match TRBD1. V dropped 4 bases and J dropped 7; count of bases not matched to a gene: 7. The CDR3 is 15 amino acids. Written as DNA, the CDR3 is TGTGCCAGCAGTTCTTGGACAGGGGTGGGTGAAAAACTGTTTTTT. It encodes CASSSWTGVGEKLFF.

The chain employs TRBV2 and TRBJ2-3, with a tentative D call TRBD2 (5 bases). CDR1 SNHLY and CDR2 FYNNEI come from the germline V gene. The CDR3 sequence is 11 residues long. Trimming shortened V by 2 bases and J by 8 bases, and 5 bases separated the two germline ends. The CDR3: CASSESGTQYF. The DNA of the CDR3 is TGTGCCAGCAGTGAAAGCGGTACGCAGTATTTT. Full variable domain (rest looked up from reference TRBV2 and TRBJ2-3): EPEVTQTPSHQVTQMGQEVILRCVPISNHLYFYWYRQILGQKVEFLVSFYNNEISEKSEIFDDQFSVERPDGSNFTLKIRSTKLEDSAMYFCASSESGTQYFGPGTRLTVL.

This clonotype was counted at least ten times. The V gene is TRBV28, the J gene TRBJ2-3; weak D call: TRBD1 (6 bases). The CDR3 consists of 16 residues. CDR1 is MDHEN and CDR2 is SYDVKM in the germline V gene. V was pared by 6 bases and J by 4 bases, with 20 bases between. The CDR3 is CASRFHLTGPADTQYF. CDR3 nucleotide sequence: TGTGCCAGCAGGTTCCACCTAACAGGGCCCGCAGATACGCAGTATTTT.

This clonotype appeared many times. The rearrangement joins TRBV2 to TRBJ2-1; D may be TRBD1 (6 bases). V was clipped by 2 bases and J by 0 bases, with 11 bases between them. Germline V lookup: CDR1 SNHLY, CDR2 FYNNEI. The CDR3 length is 16 residues. CDR3 residues: CASSERQVVSYNEQFF. The DNA of the CDR3 is TGTGCCAGCAGTGAAAGACAGGTGGTCTCCTACAATGAGCAGTTCTTC.

This clonotype turned up a few times. The J gene is TRBJ2-3, the V gene TRBV29-1; no firm D call. The CDR3 contains 15 residues. V lost 1 base and J lost 3, with 14 bases in between. The V gene's germline CDR1 is SQVTM and CDR2 ANQGSEA. CDR3 sequence: CSVEGTPATTDTQYF. CDR3 DNA: TGCAGCGTTGAAGGAACGCCGGCGACGACAGATACGCAGTATTTT.

This clonotype appeared many times. The chain has TRBV5-8 and TRBJ2-1, with 8 bases aligning to TRBD2. Germline CDR1 SGHTS, CDR2 YDEGEE. The CDR3 loop spans 17 amino acids. With 2 bases clipped from V and 7 bases from J, the junction kept 14 bases outside the gene matches. The CDR3 DNA reads TGTGCCAGCAGCTTCTGGAGCCCGGGACTAGGAATAAATGAGCAGTTCTTC. Its protein product is CASSFWSPGLGINEQFF.

This clonotype was observed a few times. The rearrangement links TRBV7-2 to TRBJ2-1, with D possibly TRBD2 on 5 matching bases. V was shortened by 3 bases and J by 5 bases, with 8 bases between the two germline ends. The germline V gene encodes CDR1 SGHTA and CDR2 FQGNSA. The CDR3 has 13 amino acids. CDR3 coding DNA: TGTGCCAGCAGCTTGGGGAGAGACAATGAGCAGTTCTTC. Its protein is CASSLGRDNEQFF.

There are many counts of this clonotype. The chain couples TRBV6-2 or TRBV6-3 to TRBJ2-3, with no clear D. Germline V gives CDR1 MNHEY, CDR2 SVGEGT. V lost 0 bases and J 2 bases, leaving 12 bases between the germline ends. This CDR3 is 16 amino acids long. CDR3 in amino acids: CASSYSKRLNTDTQYF. The CDR3 DNA follows: TGTGCCAGCAGTTACTCGAAAAGACTTAACACAGATACGCAGTATTTT.

V gene TRBV7-3 combines with J gene TRBJ2-2; 9 nucleotides agree with TRBD2. Looked up from germline, CDR1 is SGHTA and CDR2 is FQGTGA. V dropped 0 bases and J dropped 6; count of bases not matched to a gene: 11. There are 18 residues in the CDR3. The CDR3 nucleotides are TGTGCCAGCAGCTTAACAGATAAAGCGGGAGGTGCTTCCGGGGAGCTGTTTTTT. Protein product: CASSLTDKAGGASGELFF.

This clonotype appeared many times. This rearrangement joins TRBV7-9 to TRBJ2-3, with 7 bases identical to TRBD2. The germline V gene encodes CDR1 SEHNR and CDR2 FQNEAQ (reference sequence). With 2 bases clipped from V and 6 bases from J, the junction kept 8 bases outside the gene matches. The CDR3 covers 15 residues. CDR3 coding DNA: TGTGCCAGCAGCTTATGGCGGGAGCTCGGTGATACGCAGTATTTT. Residues: CASSLWRELGDTQYF.

On this clonotype itself: A much larger clone is a single base away; this may be a read error. The chain has TRBV5-1 and TRBJ2-2; D unresolved. Trimming removed 4 bases at V and 8 bases at J, with 9 bases between. The CDR3 contains 12 residues. Germline assignment: CDR1 SGHRS and CDR2 YFSETQ. The CDR3 protein is CASSIILGELFF. Written as DNA, the CDR3 is TGCGCCAGCAGCATAATATTAGGGGAGCTGTTTTTT.